The 18 T cell receptor beta chains below all came from one sample that was sequenced in a study of OX40 agonist ivuxolimab in advanced cancers. Produced via immunoSEQ multiplex PCR; TCRdb's table is partial and in-frame only. The table records about 73,000 clones, 85% to 90% of them present only once. The sample in question was CD4+ or CD8+ T cells sorted from blood, obtained in a trial of the OX40 agonist ivuxolimab. These receptors all stem from an adult with an advanced solid tumor such as melanoma, head and neck, liver or kidney cancer.

This rearrangement joins TRBV30 to TRBJ2-7, with TRBD1 matching 10 bases. V was clipped by 0 bases and J by 5 bases; unmatched bases: 4. This CDR3 is built from 14 residues. From germline, CDR1 is GTSNPN and CDR2 SVGIG (reference sequence). The CDR3 sequence is CAWSVGTGVNEQYF. DNA for the CDR3: TGTGCCTGGAGTGTCGGGACAGGGGTCAACGAGCAGTACTTC.

The gene calls are TRBV27 and TRBJ1-3; D may be TRBD1 (6 bases). The germline V gene has CDR1 MNHEY and CDR2 SMNVEV (reference sequence). CDR3 size: 16 residues. Trimming left V 4 bases short and J 0 bases short, with 13 bases between. CDR3 in amino acids: CASSSRDKSSGNTIYF. CDR3 DNA sequence: TGTGCCAGCAGTTCCCGGGACAAGAGCTCTGGAAACACCATATATTTT.

This chain joins TRBV6-6 and TRBJ2-2, with D possibly TRBD2 on 5 matching bases. This CDR3 region has 14 residues. Germline V gene data show CDR1 as MNHNY and CDR2 as SVGAGI (reference sequence). Trimming pared 7 bases from V and 4 bases from J, leaving 13 bases between. CDR3 nucleotide sequence: TGTGCCAGCATAGGACCCGAGGGCACCGGGGAGCTGTTTTTT. Its protein product is CASIGPEGTGELFF.

This rearrangement joins TRBV6-6 to TRBJ2-1; TRBD1 or TRBD2 may be the D gene (6 bases each). The V end lost 6 bases, the J end lost 7 bases, and 13 bases lay between the germline ends. CDR3 length: 13 amino acids. The germline V gene has CDR1 MNHNY and CDR2 SVGAGI (reference sequence). The CDR3 sequence: CASSRPGANEQFF. As DNA, the CDR3 is TGTGCCAGCAGCCGGCCGGGGGCGAATGAGCAGTTCTTC.

The chain couples TRBV7-9 to TRBJ1-1; a possible D gene is TRBD1 (5 bases). Germline CDR1 and CDR2: SEHNR and FQNEAQ (reference sequence). The V gene lost 0 bases and the J gene lost 0 bases, with 5 bases spanning the gap. The CDR3 contains 14 residues. CDR3 region: CASSLARVNTEAFF. CDR3 nucleotides: TGTGCCAGCAGCTTAGCCAGGGTGAACACTGAAGCTTTCTTT.

The chain recombines TRBV7-9 with TRBJ2-2; D remains ambiguous. This CDR3 has 15 amino acids. Germline V gene sequence: CDR1 SEHNR, CDR2 FQNEAQ (reference sequence). Trimming left V 3 bases short and J 1 base short, with 9 bases between. CDR3 sequence: CASSFGPGNTGELFF. Here the CDR3 DNA reads TGTGCCAGCAGCTTTGGTCCAGGGAACACCGGGGAGCTGTTTTTT.

This rearrangement joins TRBV5-1 to TRBJ2-7; either TRBD1 or TRBD2 may fit D (5 bases each). Germline CDR1 is SGHRS and CDR2 is YFSETQ. With 2 bases removed from V and 1 base from J, the gap between germline ends came to 10 bases. CDR3 length equals 14 residues. DNA of the CDR3: TGCGCCAGCAGCTTACGGTGGGGGTCCTACGAGCAGTACTTC. This gives the protein CASSLRWGSYEQYF.

The chain combines TRBV4-1 with TRBJ2-1, with D maybe TRBD2 (5 bases). Germline values: CDR1 MGHRA, CDR2 YSYEKL. CDR3 length: 16 amino acids. Trimming left V 2 bases short and J 0 bases short, with 11 bases between. CDR3 loop: CASSQSGKSSYNEQFF. The CDR3 DNA is TGCGCCAGCAGCCAAAGCGGCAAGAGCTCCTACAATGAGCAGTTCTTC.

With regard to this clone: This same CDR3 is encoded by further DNA sequences in the sample. J is TRBJ1-1 and V is TRBV5-6; unclear D gene. The CDR3 spans 12 residues. The V end was cut by 2 bases, the J end by 0 bases, with 2 bases between. Germline loops: CDR1 SGHDT, CDR2 YYEEEE. CDR3 nucleotide sequence: TGTGCCAGCAGCTTCTTGAACACTGAAGCTTTCTTT. Protein product: CASSFLNTEAFF.

The chain uses TRBV7-9 and TRBJ2-4; D possibly corresponds to TRBD2 (5 bases). The germline V and J ends were trimmed by 1 base and 0 bases, with 13 bases remaining between them. CDR3 length: 17 residues. The V gene's germline CDR1 is SEHNR and CDR2 FQNEAQ (reference sequence). CDR3 DNA sequence: TGTGCCAGCAGCTTAGGATTAGGAGCGGAAGCCAAAAACATTCAGTACTTC. It translates to CASSLGLGAEAKNIQYF.

The chain couples TRBV29-1 to TRBJ1-2; no clear D. CDR3 size: 12 residues. The V gene's germline CDR1 is SQVTM and CDR2 ANQGSEA. Trimming removed 3 bases from V and 2 bases from J, with 7 bases in between. The CDR3 DNA reads TGCAGCGTTGATACTGGAAACTATGGCTACACCTTC. It codes for CSVDTGNYGYTF.

The chain has TRBV29-1 and TRBJ2-7; D may be TRBD2 (5 bases). The CDR3 spans 12 residues. The V gene lost 7 bases and the J gene lost 6 bases, with 16 bases spanning the gap. Germline V gene data show CDR1 as SQVTM and CDR2 as ANQGSEA. The DNA of the CDR3 is TGCAGCGCGATTGATAGCGCGGGCGAGCAGTACTTC. Translation gives CSAIDSAGEQYF.

J is TRBJ1-1 and V is TRBV14; tentatively, D is TRBD1 (5 bases). This CDR3 contains 15 residues. V was cut by 4 bases and J by 4 bases, with 16 bases left in between. Germline assignment: CDR1 SGHDN and CDR2 FVKESK. The CDR3 sequence is CASSPWGGRGTEAFF. The CDR3 nucleotides read TGTGCCAGCAGCCCTTGGGGGGGTCGGGGCACTGAAGCTTTCTTT.

The V and J genes are TRBV5-1 and TRBJ2-5; 7 bases map to TRBD1. J was trimmed by 2 bases and V by 4 bases; bases with no gene match: 8. CDR3 length: 15 residues. CDR1 and CDR2 (germline): SGHRS, YFSETQ. CDR3 sequence: CASSGEPGQQETQYF. The CDR3 region has the DNA TGCGCCAGCAGCGGCGAACCGGGACAGCAAGAGACCCAGTACTTC.

The chain combines TRBV6-5 with TRBJ2-7, with 12 bases aligning to TRBD2. The CDR3 spans 14 residues. CDR1 and CDR2 (germline): MNHEY, SVGAGI. The ends lost 6 bases at V and 3 bases at J; junction bases unmatched: 3. The CDR3 nucleotides are TGTGCCAGCAGACTAGCGGGGGGACACTACGAGCAGTACTTC. This translates into CASRLAGGHYEQYF.

The chain links TRBV27 to TRBJ2-7; possibly TRBD1 or TRBD2 for D (5 bases each). Germline V gene lookup returns CDR1 MNHEY and CDR2 SMNVEV (reference sequence). The V and J ends lost 5 bases and 5 bases respectively, with 22 bases between them. This CDR3 has 16 amino acids. CDR3 in amino acids: CASSPFPQGVDHEQYF. CDR3 in DNA: TGTGCCAGCAGTCCCTTCCCCCAGGGAGTGGATCACGAGCAGTACTTC.

The chain couples TRBV28 to TRBJ1-1; D remains ambiguous. V lost 3 bases and J 8 bases, leaving 10 bases between the germline ends. CDR3 length equals 12 residues. Germline V gives CDR1 MDHEN, CDR2 SYDVKM. CDR3 coding DNA: TGTGCCAGCAGTTTTGTCGTAACCGAAGCTTTCTTT. Amino acids: CASSFVVTEAFF.

Points on this clone: This may come from a read error, since a much larger clone is one base off. The genes are TRBV11-2 and TRBJ2-2; no reliable D call. This CDR3 has 13 amino acids. V was pared by 5 bases and J by 0 bases, with 4 bases between. The germline V gene encodes CDR1 SGHAT and CDR2 FQNNGV. The CDR3: CASSPPNTGELFF. CDR3 DNA: TGTGCCAGCAGCCCTCCGAACACCGGGGAGCTGTTTTTT.